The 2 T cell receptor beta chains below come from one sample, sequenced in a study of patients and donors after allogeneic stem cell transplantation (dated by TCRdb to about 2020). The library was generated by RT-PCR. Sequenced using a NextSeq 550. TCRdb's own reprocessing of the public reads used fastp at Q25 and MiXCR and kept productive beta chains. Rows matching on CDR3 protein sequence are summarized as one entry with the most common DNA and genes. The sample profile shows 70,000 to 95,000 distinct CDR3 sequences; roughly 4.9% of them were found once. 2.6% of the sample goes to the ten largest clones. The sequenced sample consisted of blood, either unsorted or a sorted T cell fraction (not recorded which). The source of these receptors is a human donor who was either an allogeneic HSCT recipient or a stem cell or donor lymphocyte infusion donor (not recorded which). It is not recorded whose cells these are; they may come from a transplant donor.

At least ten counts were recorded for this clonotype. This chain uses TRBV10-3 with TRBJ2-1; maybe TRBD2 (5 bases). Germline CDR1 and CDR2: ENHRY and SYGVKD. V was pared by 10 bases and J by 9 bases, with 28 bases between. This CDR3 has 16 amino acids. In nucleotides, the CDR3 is TGTGCCACCAAAGAACCAAGCGGCCCCTCAACGGGTGAGCAGTTCTTC. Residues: CATKEPSGPSTGEQFF.

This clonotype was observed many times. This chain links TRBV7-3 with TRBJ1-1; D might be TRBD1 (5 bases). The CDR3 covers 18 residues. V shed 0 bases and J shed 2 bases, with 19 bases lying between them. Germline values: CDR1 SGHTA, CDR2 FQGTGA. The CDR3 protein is CASSLTAGTGKINTEAFF. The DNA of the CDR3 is TGTGCCAGCAGCTTAACGGCCGGGACGGGAAAAATCAACACTGAAGCTTTCTTT.